The 15 T cell receptor beta chains below come from one sample, sequenced in a study of blood T cell repertoires in COVID-19. Here immunoSEQ multiplex PCR was the method, and the copy in TCRdb shows in-frame clones only, minus some. The repertoire consists of 200,000 to 300,000 clones, with around 89% occurring once and the leading ten covering approximately 3.7%. Sequenced material: PBMCs or T cells enriched from blood (not recorded which). These receptors all stem from a woman aged 25-40 years who had recovered from COVID-19.

The chain recombines TRBV5-4 with TRBJ2-5; tentatively, D is TRBD2 (7 bases). Trimming took off 1 base at V and 7 bases at J, with 14 bases between the two ends. Germline CDR1 is SGHNT and CDR2 is YYREEE (reference sequence). The CDR3 is made up of 14 amino acids. CDR3 in DNA: TGTGCCAGCAGCTTGATCGAGGGAGGGGGGACCCAGTACTTC. Translating it yields CASSLIEGGGTQYF.

This chain links TRBV27 with TRBJ2-7; possible D gene TRBD2, 6 bases. Germline V lookup: CDR1 MNHEY, CDR2 SMNVEV (reference sequence). This CDR3 contains 13 residues. V was pared by 2 bases and J by 6 bases, with 11 bases between. The CDR3, as DNA: TGTGCCAGCAGTTTAGCGGGACCCCGCGAGCAGTACTTC. It yields the protein CASSLAGPREQYF.

The chain has TRBV9 and TRBJ2-3; possible D gene TRBD2, 5 bases. This CDR3 contains 14 residues. V lost 5 bases, J lost 4 bases, and 14 bases lay in between. Germline assignment: CDR1 SGDLS and CDR2 YYNGEE. The DNA for the CDR3 is TGTGCCAGCAGTGTATTGAGGGCGGCAGATACGCAGTATTTT. Residues: CASSVLRAADTQYF.

The chain carries TRBV14 and TRBJ1-2, with D possibly being TRBD1 (5 bases). V was pared by 2 bases and J by 9 bases, with 13 bases between. The germline V gene encodes CDR1 SGHDN and CDR2 FVKESK. The CDR3 covers 13 residues. The CDR3 here is CASSQRGGTSYTF. The CDR3 DNA reads TGTGCCAGCAGCCAACGGGGGGGGACTAGCTACACCTTC.

This clone was picked up a small number of times. The chain uses TRBV28 and TRBJ1-2, with unresolved D. Trimming took 8 bases from V and 8 from J, leaving 24 bases between them. The germline CDR1 and CDR2 sequences are MDHEN and SYDVKM. This CDR3 is 15 amino acids long. CDR3 region: CASYSGLGNGKGYTF. The CDR3 region has the DNA TGTGCCAGCTACAGCGGTTTGGGGAACGGCAAAGGCTACACCTTC.

This clone occurred once. This chain joins TRBV19 and TRBJ2-4; 10 nucleotides match TRBD2. V dropped 2 bases and J dropped 9; count of bases not matched to a gene: 7. The CDR3 has 15 residues. CDR1 is LNHDA and CDR2 is SQIVND in the germline V gene (reference sequence). Written as DNA, the CDR3 is TGTGCCAGTAGTATATCTAGCGGGAGTGACGGCATTCAGTACTTC. Translated, it gives CASSISSGSDGIQYF.

This clone has more than one count but fewer than ten. The CDR3 loop reads CASTSDLGRQLFF. Written as DNA, the CDR3 is TGTGCCAGCACTTCGGACCTTGGGAGGCAACTGTTTTTT. This chain connects TRBV6-5 to TRBJ1-4; D unclear. This CDR3 has 13 residues. Germline V gene data show CDR1 as MNHEY and CDR2 as SVGAGI. Trimming left V 7 bases short and J 12 bases short, with 18 bases between.

V gene TRBV29-1 combines with J gene TRBJ1-1; 11 nucleotides match TRBD1. Trimming took 6 bases from V and 4 from J; bases not matched to a gene: 7. This CDR3 is 14 amino acids long. Germline V gene sequence: CDR1 SQVTM, CDR2 ANQGSEA. The CDR3 nucleotides are TGCAGCGTAACCAAGGGACAGGGGGTCACTGAAGCTTTCTTT. This translates into CSVTKGQGVTEAFF.

The V and J genes are TRBV19 and TRBJ1-2; tentative D call: TRBD1 (5 bases). The CDR3 has 15 amino acids. Deletions cut 4 bases from V and 6 bases from J, with 18 bases between. Germline V gene data show CDR1 as LNHDA and CDR2 as SQIVND (reference sequence). CDR3 bases: TGTGCCAGTAGTAAAGGGGTCGCACGGGGGAATGGCTACACCTTC. It codes for CASSKGVARGNGYTF.

V is TRBV30 and J is TRBJ1-1, with unresolved D. CDR1 and CDR2 (germline): GTSNPN, SVGIG (reference sequence). The CDR3 has 11 amino acids. With 4 bases removed from V and 3 bases from J, the gap between germline ends came to 6 bases. CDR3 in DNA: TGTGCCTGGATGAGGGACACTGAAGCTTTCTTT. Translating gives CAWMRDTEAFF.

The chain employs TRBV2 and TRBJ1-2; the match to TRBD1 covers 8 bases. The CDR3 length is 13 residues. Per germline, CDR1 SNHLY and CDR2 FYNNEI. The trim removed 8 bases at V and 5 bases at J, leaving 7 bases unmatched. CDR3 nucleotides: TGTGCCAGCGGGGCAGACAGGGGATATGGCTACACCTTC. The encoded protein is CASGADRGYGYTF. The full variable domain, completed using reference TRBV2 and TRBJ1-2, is EPEVTQTPSHQVTQMGQEVILRCVPISNHLYFYWYRQILGQKVEFLVSFYNNEISEKSEIFDDQFSVERPDGSNFTLKIRSTKLEDSAMYFCASGADRGYGYTFGSGTRLTVV.

V usage is TRBV5-1 and J usage is TRBJ1-1, with 8 bases identical to TRBD1. The CDR3 has 15 amino acids. Germline values: CDR1 SGHRS, CDR2 YFSETQ. V lost 3 bases and J lost 4; bases outside the gene matches: 8. The CDR3 sequence: CASSYDRGGGTEAFF. The DNA for the CDR3 is TGCGCCAGCAGCTATGACAGGGGTGGCGGCACTGAAGCTTTCTTT.

The rearrangement joins TRBV6-5 to TRBJ2-3, with 12 bases identical to TRBD2. The CDR3 totals 16 residues. The germline V gene has CDR1 MNHEY and CDR2 SVGAGI. Unmatched junction bases numbered 2, after V lost 4 bases and J lost 0 bases. The CDR3 protein is CASSWTSGTSTDTQYF. For the CDR3, the DNA is TGTGCCAGCAGTTGGACTAGCGGGACTAGCACAGATACGCAGTATTTT.

The chain joins TRBV28 to TRBJ1-1; D is unresolved. CDR1 is MDHEN and CDR2 is SYDVKM in the germline V gene. V was pared by 6 bases and J by 4 bases, with 12 bases between. The CDR3 is 13 amino acids. CDR3 region: CASSRQLGTEAFF. As DNA, the CDR3 is TGTGCCAGCAGCAGACAACTTGGCACTGAAGCTTTCTTT.

The chain joins TRBV27 to TRBJ2-3, with 10 bases aligning to TRBD2. This CDR3 has 23 residues. Germline V gene lookup returns CDR1 MNHEY and CDR2 SMNVEV (reference sequence). Trimming at V came to 1 base and at J to 2 bases, leaving 24 bases not matched to a gene. The DNA for the CDR3 is TGTGCCAGCAGTTTATTTCCCAAAACGTGGGAGCGGGAGGGCTTGGGGCTCACAGATACGCAGTATTTT. This gives the protein CASSLFPKTWEREGLGLTDTQYF.